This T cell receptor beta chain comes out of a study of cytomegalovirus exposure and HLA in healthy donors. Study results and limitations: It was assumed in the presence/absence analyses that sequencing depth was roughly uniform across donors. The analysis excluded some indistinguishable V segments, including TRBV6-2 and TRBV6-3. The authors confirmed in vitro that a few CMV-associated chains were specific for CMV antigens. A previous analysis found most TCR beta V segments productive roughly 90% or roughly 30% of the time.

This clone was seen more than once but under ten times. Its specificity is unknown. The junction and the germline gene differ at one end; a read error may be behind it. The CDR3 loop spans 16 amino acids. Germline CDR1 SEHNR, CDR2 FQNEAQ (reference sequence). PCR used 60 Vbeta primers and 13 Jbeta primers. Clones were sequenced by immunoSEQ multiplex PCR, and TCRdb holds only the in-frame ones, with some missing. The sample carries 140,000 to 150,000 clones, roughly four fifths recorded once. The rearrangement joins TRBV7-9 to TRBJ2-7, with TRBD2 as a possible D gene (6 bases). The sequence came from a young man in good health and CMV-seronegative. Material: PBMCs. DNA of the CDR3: TGTTCCAGCAGCTTTGGTGGAGGGAGGTCCCTCCACGAGCAGTACTTC. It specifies CSSSFGGGRSLHEQYF.